This T cell receptor (beta chain) comes out of a study of shared clonotypes between healthy human individuals (dated by TCRdb to about 2020). Turning to the overall study: The cohort comprised a couple of women and a few men aged 18 to 49 years. Different laboratories and diverse techniques were used to prepare libraries and sequence TCR repertoires, to increase sequencing depth and limit assay-specific biases. The study deeply sequenced blood TCR repertoires of about 5 healthy adults to estimate repertoire size and the extent of clonotype sharing between individuals. Each donor's leukapheresis produced roughly between roughly 0.9 and 8.9 billion PBMCs. Per donor, three plates each were used for CD4 naive and CD4 memory, two for CD8 naive, and one for CD8 memory. The full study reports these points: Incomplete sequencing was indicated by rarefaction of sorted-subset datasets, despite the large sequencing depth. Sampling was restricted to blood, and TCR repertoires in tissues likely differ from the TCR repertoires found in blood. Based on pairwise subsampling, the degree of clonotype sharing among donors was expected to be affected by sequencing depth. Because the study included a small number of donors, the genetic and exposure-history diversity represented was limited. Larger estimated clonotype richness was generally found for naive subsets than for memory subsets. Compared with non-shared clonotypes, the clonotypes found in all four sorted-subset donors had higher generation probabilities. Across a few donors, 4.5% to 6.5% of naive CD4, roughly 3.3% of naive CD8, about 2.3% of memory CD4, and 0.3% to 0.45% of memory CD8 clonotypes were shared.

Using the deep immunoSEQ assay, TCR CDR3 regions were amplified from genomic DNA by multiplex PCR. Genomic DNA extracted from each cell subset was distributed evenly over all wells of several immunoSEQ 96-well plates, and each plate served as one replicate. Each replicate PCR for sorted subsets received approximately 220 ng genomic DNA, equal to about 30,000 T cell genomes. Purified libraries were measured with a Qubit 3.0 fluorometer, size-checked on a Bioanalyzer 2100, and measured again with the KAPA Library Quantification kit. Every immunoSEQ 96-well plate was sequenced on a separate single-read 150-cycle Illumina NextSeq 550 flow cell. On the study's bioinformatics: Because the immunoSEQ output included only junctional sequences and no quality scores, the filtering could not be the same as the filtering used for full-length reads. Sequences were annotated with PyIR, a Python wrapper for IgBLAST v1.9, using IMGT germline references to assign V/J genes and CDR3. Reads were filtered out if the reads had weak V/J assignments (E-value above 1e-6), no CDR3, stop codons, out-of-frame junctions, or ambiguous translated residues. A V3J clonotype was defined by an identical inferred V gene, J gene, and CDR3 amino acid sequence. Percentage overlap between repertoires was computed as shared unique clonotypes divided by the size of the smaller repertoire. Three approaches were used to assess repertoire richness: RTK rarefaction, the Chao1 estimator, and Recon v2.1 estimates of unobserved clonotypes. Generation probabilities were computed with OLGA for all TCRbeta clonotypes obtained by the gDNA method from four donors. Imported from immuneACCESS, the table was reduced by TCRdb to in-frame sequences with V and J called. These copies leave out some clones; in studies compared against another copy, an unresolved V gene accounts for under half, and the cause of the remainder is not known. D and trimming come from the DNA, and the V and J calls and clone size come from that table. In this sample the table shows around 2.1 million clones, more than 85% of which occur a single time. The ten most abundant clones make up roughly 1.7% of the sample.

CD8 naive samples consisted of CD45RO-negative cells that were positively selected for CCR7, yielding a CD45RA+CCR7+ population without TemRA cells. Donors were healthy HIV-negative adults with no recently reported acute infections or vaccinations. Every donor was a Caucasian adult living in Nashville, Tennessee, USA. Blood was collected by leukapheresis, and PBMCs were isolated by Ficoll-Histopaque density gradient centrifugation and then cryopreserved in liquid nitrogen vapor phase. Analytical flow cytometry was used to check the purity and quantity of each magnetically sorted T cell population. Genomic DNA was isolated from each sorted fraction and quantified by UV absorbance on a Nanodrop 2000c. The germline V gene encodes CDR1 SGHAT and CDR2 FQNNGV. The CDR3 numbers 13 residues from cysteine through phenylalanine. The kept DNA is CDR3 alone, 39 bases in frame from the first base. Relative to germline, V is 5 bases shorter and J is 8 bases shorter, with 12 bases between their ends.

On this clone: Its cognate antigen has yet to be identified. No much larger clone exists at a distance of one base, and base qualities are not known.

Sequenced sample: naive CD8+ T cells from PBMCs. The cell subset or site label here, explained by the study, means: CD45RA+CCR7+. This chain joins TRBV11-2 to TRBJ1-4, with the identity of the D gene unclear. This TCR was sampled from a man aged 18 to 30 in good health. Some clones in this sample may be carry-over from other donors' samples. The CDR3 reads CASSREGNEKLFF. The base sequence is TGTGCCAGCAGCCGGGAAGGGAACGAAAAACTGTTTTTT.